This T cell receptor beta chain was found in a study of identical twins. Findings and caveats of the study: Whereas memory repertoires showed no such difference, abundant cord blood beta clonotypes carried fewer insertions. Models came in too low on out-of-frame TCR alpha sharing in monozygotic twins.

Germline CDR1 is SGHNT and CDR2 is YENEEA. V dropped 0 bases and J dropped 1; count of bases not matched to a gene: 5. CDR3 length equals 17 residues. A universal primer site was incorporated via template switching, and the cDNA contained unique molecular identifiers. MiXCR, applied by TCRdb to the 5' RACE reads, yields one record per CDR3 protein. In the table there are approximately 210,000 distinct CDR3 sequences, about a tenth of which are singletons. Note on this clonotype: What it recognizes is unknown.

The sample consisted of memory (CD45RO+) T cells sorted from blood. The clonotype originates from a woman under 30 in good health. The chain has TRBV11-3 and TRBJ2-2; TRBD1 matches at 7 bases. The CDR3 loop is CASSLDDWTGNTGELFF. The CDR3 DNA is TGTGCCAGCAGCTTAGATGATTGGACAGGGAACACCGGGGAGCTGTTTTTT.